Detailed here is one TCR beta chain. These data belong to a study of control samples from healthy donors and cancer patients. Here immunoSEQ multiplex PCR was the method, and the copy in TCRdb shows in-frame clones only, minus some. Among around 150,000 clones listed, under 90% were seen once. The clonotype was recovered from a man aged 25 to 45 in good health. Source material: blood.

As DNA, the CDR3 is TGTGCCAGCAGTTACCTCCTTCGGGGAGAAAATTCACCCCTCCACTTT. Its translation is CASSYLLRGENSPLHF. The genes are TRBV6-2 or TRBV6-3 and TRBJ1-6; D gene uncertain. The germline gives CDR1 MNHEY, CDR2 SVGEGT. V gave up 2 bases and J gave up 7 bases, with 15 bases separating them. This CDR3 is 16 amino acids long.